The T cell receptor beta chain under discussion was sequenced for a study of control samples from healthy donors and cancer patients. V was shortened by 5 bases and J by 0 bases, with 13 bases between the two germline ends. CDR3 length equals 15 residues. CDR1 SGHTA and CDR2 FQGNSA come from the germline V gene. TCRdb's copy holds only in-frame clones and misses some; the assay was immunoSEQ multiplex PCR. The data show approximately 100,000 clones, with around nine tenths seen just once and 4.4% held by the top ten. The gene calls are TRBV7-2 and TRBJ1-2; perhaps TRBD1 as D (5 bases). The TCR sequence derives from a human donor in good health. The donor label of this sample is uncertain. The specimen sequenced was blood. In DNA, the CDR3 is TGTGCCAGCAGCGATCGGACATGGGCTAACTATGGCTACACCTTC. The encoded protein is CASSDRTWANYGYTF.